The 22 T cell receptor beta chains presented below share a single source sample, sequenced in a study of shared clonotypes between healthy human individuals. Here immunoSEQ multiplex PCR was the method, and the copy in TCRdb shows in-frame clones only, minus some. The sample yields 1.6 million or so clones, 97% to 99% seen once. Specimen: naive CD4+ T cells sorted from blood. Subset noted: CD45RA+ positively selected. The receptor source for this set is a man aged 30 to 45 in good health.

This chain joins TRBV7-2 and TRBJ1-3; D call uncertain. The CDR3 sequence is 15 residues long. The V end was cut by 1 base, the J end by 0 bases, with 7 bases between. CDR1 is SGHTA, CDR2 FQGNSA, per germline. CDR3 sequence: CASSLDGYSGNTIYF. The CDR3 DNA sequence: TGTGCCAGCAGCTTAGACGGGTACTCTGGAAACACCATATATTTT.

On this clone itself: Other nucleotide sequences from this sample produce the same CDR3. The chain joins TRBV28 to TRBJ2-7, with 9 nucleotides matching TRBD1. This CDR3 comprises 14 residues. CDR1 and CDR2 from the germline V gene are MDHEN and SYDVKM. V dropped 5 bases and J dropped 4; count of bases not matched to a gene: 6. CDR3 region: CASSPRDRVYEQYF. CDR3 sequence (DNA): TGTGCCAGCAGTCCCCGGGACAGGGTGTACGAGCAGTACTTC.

The CDR3 nucleotides read TGTGCCAGTAACACTATACTAGCGGGATTCACCGGGGAGCTGTTTTTT. Translated, it gives CASNTILAGFTGELFF. This chain links TRBV19 with TRBJ2-2; 10 positions match TRBD2. Germline loops: CDR1 LNHDA, CDR2 SQIVND (reference sequence). Losses at the gene ends were 7 bases for V and 4 bases for J; bases not matched to a gene: 9. The CDR3 covers 16 residues.

Comment on this clone: The same CDR3 arises from other DNA sequences in this sample as well. The chain links TRBV5-1 to TRBJ2-7; D possibly uses TRBD1 or TRBD2 (5 bases each). CDR3 length: 15 residues. Germline CDR1 reads SGHRS; CDR2 reads YFSETQ. The V and J ends lost 0 bases and 4 bases respectively, with 14 bases between them. For the CDR3, the DNA is TGCGCCAGCAGCTTGGCCGGGACCGCTACATACGAGCAGTACTTC. Its protein is CASSLAGTATYEQYF.

This clone was detected once. Here the CDR3 reads CSVGQRGADTQYF. For the CDR3, the DNA is TGCAGCGTCGGACAGAGGGGAGCAGATACGCAGTATTTT. The chain employs TRBV29-1 and TRBJ2-3, with D perhaps TRBD1 (6 bases). V lost 6 bases and J 4 bases, leaving 14 bases between the germline ends. CDR3 size: 13 residues. The germline V gene has CDR1 SQVTM and CDR2 ANQGSEA.

The chain joins TRBV19 to TRBJ2-1; D perhaps matches TRBD2 (5 bases). The CDR3 runs to 15 residues. V lost 1 base, J lost 2 bases, and 9 bases lay in between. Germline V gene lookup returns CDR1 LNHDA and CDR2 SQIVND (reference sequence). CDR3 in amino acids: CASSIGLTTYNEQFF. The CDR3 DNA follows: TGTGCCAGTAGTATAGGACTAACTACCTACAATGAGCAGTTCTTC.

The chain joins TRBV10-3 to TRBJ2-7; TRBD2 aligns across 10 bases. The trim removed 6 bases at V and 7 bases at J, leaving 12 bases unmatched. The CDR3 loop spans 15 amino acids. Germline loops: CDR1 ENHRY, CDR2 SYGVKD. As DNA, the CDR3 is TGTGCCATCAGGGAAGTAGCGGGAGGCGCTGGTGAGCAGTACTTC. As protein: CAIREVAGGAGEQYF.

CDR3 DNA: TGTGCCAGCAGCAAACGGGCAGGGGCCATGGGGAATGGCTACACCTTC. Translation gives CASSKRAGAMGNGYTF. The rearrangement uses TRBV6-6 and TRBJ1-2; D possibly corresponds to TRBD1 (6 bases). CDR1 is MNHNY, CDR2 SVGAGI, per germline (reference sequence). The CDR3 totals 16 residues. V was shortened by 6 bases and J by 6 bases, with 23 bases between the two germline ends.

Worth noting for this clone: At one end the junction does not follow the germline gene, possibly because of a read error. The J gene is TRBJ1-5, the V gene TRBV16; D remains ambiguous. Germline CDR1 reads KGHSY; CDR2 reads FQNENV. CDR3 size: 15 residues. DNA of the CDR3: TGTGCCCGCAGCCAATCGCTAGTGATAAATCAGCCCCAGCATTTT. Its protein product is CARSQSLVINQPQHF.

The chain combines TRBV6-4 with TRBJ2-7, with a tentative D call TRBD1 (6 bases). V lost 10 bases to trimming and J lost 0 bases, with 25 bases between them. There are 17 residues in the CDR3. Germline loops: CDR1 MRHNA, CDR2 SNTAGT. CDR3 residues: CATLTAGRQAYSYEQYF. Written as DNA, the CDR3 is TGTGCCACCCTAACGGCCGGACGACAGGCCTACTCCTACGAGCAGTACTTC.

The V and J genes are TRBV14 and TRBJ2-3; D unresolved. The CDR3 contains 14 residues. Trimming pared 4 bases from V and 10 bases from J, leaving 18 bases between. The germline V gene has CDR1 SGHDN and CDR2 FVKESK. CDR3 in amino acids: CASSLVRAKSPQYF. The CDR3 nucleotides are TGTGCCAGCAGCCTCGTTAGGGCTAAGTCTCCGCAGTATTTT.

The chain combines TRBV7-9 with TRBJ2-7; D is tentatively TRBD1 or TRBD2 (5 bases each). CDR1 is SEHNR and CDR2 is FQNEAQ in the germline V gene (reference sequence). The CDR3 extends over 16 amino acids. Deletions cut 5 bases from V and 4 bases from J, with 21 bases between. The CDR3 is CASSPSAPRGYYEQYF. The CDR3 DNA reads as TGTGCCAGCAGCCCGTCAGCACCCCGGGGCTATTACGAGCAGTACTTC.

This chain links TRBV28 with TRBJ1-2; no reliable D call. V shed 6 bases and J shed 7 bases, with 15 bases lying between them. The germline gives CDR1 MDHEN, CDR2 SYDVKM. The CDR3 consists of 13 residues. CDR3 in amino acids: CASSLSGAGGYTF. CDR3 DNA: TGTGCCAGCAGCCTTTCGGGCGCGGGTGGCTACACCTTC.

This chain links TRBV9 with TRBJ2-3; D is perhaps TRBD2 (6 bases). The CDR3 extends over 16 amino acids. In germline, CDR1 is SGDLS, CDR2 YYNGEE. V was shortened by 0 bases and J by 1 base, with 12 bases between the two germline ends. The CDR3 sequence is CASSVGPTGGTDTQYF. DNA for the CDR3: TGTGCCAGCAGCGTAGGGCCCACGGGGGGCACAGATACGCAGTATTTT.

This clone was picked up one time. Other DNA sequences in the same sample also yield this CDR3. The chain recombines TRBV20-1 with TRBJ2-1; TRBD1 aligns across 8 bases. Germline CDR1 is DFQATT and CDR2 is SNEGSKA (reference sequence). CDR3 length: 11 amino acids. The junction had 1 base not matched to a gene; V was cut back by 5 bases and J by 7 bases. The CDR3 here is CSADRGNEQFF. The CDR3, as DNA: TGCAGTGCTGACAGGGGAAATGAGCAGTTCTTC.

The V call is TRBV19, the J call TRBJ1-2; no definite D call. Germline-derived CDR1 and CDR2 are LNHDA and SQIVND (reference sequence). CDR3 length: 14 amino acids. The V gene lost 6 bases and the J gene lost 0 bases, with 11 bases spanning the gap. CDR3 sequence (DNA): TGTGCCAGTAGCCCGGACTCCACTAACTATGGCTACACCTTC. Residues: CASSPDSTNYGYTF.

In its sample, this clone was seen once. The chain has TRBV5-5 and TRBJ2-7, with D possibly matching TRBD1 (6 bases). CDR1 and CDR2 from the germline V gene are SGHKS and YYEKEE (reference sequence). The V end lost 0 bases, the J end lost 4 bases, and 11 bases lay between the germline ends. The CDR3 runs 14 residues. The CDR3 DNA reads as TGTGCCAGCAGCTTGGGCGGACAGCCATACGAGCAGTACTTC. It yields the protein CASSLGGQPYEQYF.

The chain has TRBV2 and TRBJ2-5; D is ambiguous. The CDR3 loop spans 13 amino acids. The germline gives CDR1 SNHLY, CDR2 FYNNEI. Trimming shortened V by 6 bases and J by 1 base, and 9 bases separated the two germline ends. The CDR3 bases are TGTGCCAGCAGAAGGCAGTTCCAAGAGACCCAGTACTTC. This translates into CASRRQFQETQYF.

CDR3 protein: CASSQVSPPTYEQYF. In nucleotides, the CDR3 is TGTGCCAGCAGCCAAGTATCGCCCCCAACTTACGAGCAGTACTTC. V usage is TRBV4-2 and J usage is TRBJ2-7, with D uncertain. The CDR3 is made up of 15 amino acids. V was clipped by 1 base and J by 4 bases, with 14 bases between them. Per the germline V gene, CDR1 is LGHNA and CDR2 is YNFKEQ.

As DNA, the CDR3 is TGTGCCAGCAAGGGACAGCCCCCCTACAATGAGCAGTTCTTC. Its translation: CASKGQPPYNEQFF. The rearrangement uses TRBV6-1 and TRBJ2-1; 7 positions agree with TRBD1. Per the germline V gene, CDR1 is MNHNS and CDR2 is SASEGT. The CDR3 runs to 14 residues. J was trimmed by 2 bases and V by 7 bases; bases with no gene match: 5.

Of note for this clone: Within the sample, other DNA sequences also encode this same CDR3. This sequence joins TRBV18 and TRBJ2-7; TRBD1 matches 8 bases. V lost 3 bases to trimming and J lost 5 bases; unmatched junction nucleotides: 0. This CDR3 has 12 amino acids. The germline V gene has CDR1 KGHSH and CDR2 LQKENI. CDR3 nucleotides: TGTGCCAGCTCACCGACAGGGGACGAGCAGTACTTC. The encoded protein is CASSPTGDEQYF.

The chain couples TRBV6-1 to TRBJ2-1; 9 bases fit TRBD2. V dropped 7 bases and J dropped 5; count of bases not matched to a gene: 6. Germline CDR1 MNHNS, CDR2 SASEGT. CDR3 size: 14 residues. The CDR3 DNA reads TGTGCCAGCATCCCGGGACTAGCCCACAATGAGCAGTTCTTC. Its translation: CASIPGLAHNEQFF.